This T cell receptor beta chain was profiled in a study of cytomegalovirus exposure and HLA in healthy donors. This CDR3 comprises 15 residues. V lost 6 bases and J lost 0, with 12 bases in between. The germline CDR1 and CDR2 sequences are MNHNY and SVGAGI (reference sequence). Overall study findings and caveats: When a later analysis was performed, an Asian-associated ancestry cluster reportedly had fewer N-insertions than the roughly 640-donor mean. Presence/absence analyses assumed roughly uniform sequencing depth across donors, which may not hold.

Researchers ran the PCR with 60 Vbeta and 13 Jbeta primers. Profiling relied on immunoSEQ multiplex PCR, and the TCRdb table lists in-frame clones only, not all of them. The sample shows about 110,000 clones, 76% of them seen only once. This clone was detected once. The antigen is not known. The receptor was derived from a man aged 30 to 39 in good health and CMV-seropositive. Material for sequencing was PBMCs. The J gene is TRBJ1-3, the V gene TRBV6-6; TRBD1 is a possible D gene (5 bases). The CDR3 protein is CASRTGSYSGNTIYF. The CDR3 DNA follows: TGTGCCAGCAGAACAGGTTCCTACTCTGGAAACACCATATATTTT.